The 30 T cell receptor beta chains in this list originate from one sample, sequenced in a study of blood T cells in healthy people across ages. A J-beta primer mix and a sample-barcoded 5' primer were used in a second PCR of about 7 to 12 cycles. TCRdb reprocessed the 5' RACE reads with MiXCR, giving one entry per CDR3 protein. Altogether over a million distinct CDR3 sequences are present, roughly 43% being singletons, with the ten largest covering 4%. The specimen sequenced was blood. The origin of the receptors is a young woman in good health.

The sample holds a few counts of this clonotype. The rearrangement uses TRBV2 and TRBJ1-1, with a weak D call TRBD1 (5 bases). The CDR3 is 13 amino acids. V was pared by 2 bases and J by 5 bases, with 9 bases between. Germline loops: CDR1 SNHLY, CDR2 FYNNEI. CDR3 nucleotide sequence: TGTGCCAGCAGTGAAAAGGGGCGAACTGAAGCTTTCTTT. Amino acid sequence: CASSEKGRTEAFF.

The chain couples TRBV12-3 or TRBV12-4 to TRBJ2-7, with D perhaps being TRBD1 or TRBD2 (6 bases each). V gave up 5 bases and J gave up 9 bases, with 17 bases separating them. The CDR3 length is 13 residues. The CDR3 sequence is CASSRDGGAVQYF. CDR3 bases: TGTGCCAGCAGTCGGGACGGGGGCGCCGTGCAGTACTTC.

The rearrangement uses TRBV6-5 and TRBJ1-5; unclear D gene. V shed 11 bases and J shed 9 bases, with 20 bases lying between them. CDR1 is MNHEY and CDR2 is SVGAGI in the germline V gene. This CDR3 has 13 residues. CDR3 protein: CASSIGPLPPQHF. For the CDR3, the DNA is TGTGCCTCGAGTATTGGACCTCTACCGCCCCAGCATTTT.

The table lists this clonotype with a few counts. This rearrangement joins TRBV10-3 to TRBJ2-1; the D is unclear. Germline V CDR1 and CDR2: ENHRY, SYGVKD. CDR3 size: 11 residues. V was shortened by 2 bases and J by 9 bases, with 5 bases between the two germline ends. This CDR3 reads CAISERAEQFF. The CDR3 nucleotides are TGTGCCATCAGTGAGCGAGCTGAGCAGTTCTTC.

Turning to this clonotype: The junction departs from germline at one end; a sequencing error may be responsible. The chain is built from TRBV6-2 or TRBV6-3 and TRBJ2-1; TRBD2 aligns across 10 bases. Germline CDR1 is MNHEY and CDR2 is SVGEGT. The CDR3 consists of 15 residues. The DNA for the CDR3 is TGTGCCAGCCGGCCTGGTACTAGCGGGAACAATGGGCAGTTCTTC. Protein: CASRPGTSGNNGQFF.

V and J are TRBV7-8 and TRBJ1-1; 7 positions match TRBD1. V gave up 5 bases and J gave up 4 bases; unmatched junction bases: 4. Germline lookup yields CDR1 SGHVS and CDR2 FQNEAQ. The CDR3 length is 13 residues. CDR3 region: CASSEQGFTEAFF. The DNA of the CDR3 is TGTGCCAGCAGCGAACAGGGGTTCACTGAAGCTTTCTTT.

This clonotype has more than one count but fewer than ten. The CDR3 region has the DNA TGCAGTTTTACCCGAGCGGGAGTAATGGACAATGAGCAGTTCTTC. It is translated as CSFTRAGVMDNEQFF. This chain joins TRBV20-1 and TRBJ2-1; 8 bases are a match to TRBD2. CDR3 length: 15 residues. J lost 5 bases, V lost 8 bases, and 14 bases had no gene match. CDR1 is DFQATT and CDR2 is SNEGSKA in the germline V gene (reference sequence).

This chain links TRBV6-1 with TRBJ1-2; D is ambiguous. V lost 2 bases and J lost 4, with 5 bases in between. Germline V lookup: CDR1 MNHNS, CDR2 SASEGT. The CDR3 is made up of 12 amino acids. In nucleotides, the CDR3 is TGTGCCAGCAGTGAAATGGGCTATGGCTACACCTTC. Its protein is CASSEMGYGYTF.

This clonotype showed up just a few times. This chain uses TRBV5-1 with TRBJ1-5; D remains unclear. This CDR3 is built from 14 residues. Germline V lookup: CDR1 SGHRS, CDR2 YFSETQ. V lost 0 bases and J lost 9, with 13 bases in between. The CDR3 sequence is CASSLVVVMAPQHF. Here the CDR3 DNA reads TGCGCCAGCAGCTTGGTAGTGGTTATGGCGCCCCAGCATTTT.

This clonotype was detected many times. CDR3 nucleotide sequence: TGTGCCATCGGGGAACAGGGGAACTATGGCTACACCTTC. Translating gives CAIGEQGNYGYTF. The rearrangement links TRBV10-3 to TRBJ1-2, with 7 bases matching TRBD1. With V trimmed by 8 bases and J by 2 bases, 5 bases remained unmatched. The CDR3 consists of 13 residues. Germline V gene lookup returns CDR1 ENHRY and CDR2 SYGVKD.

The chain has TRBV7-6 and TRBJ2-3; 11 bases line up with TRBD2. Losses at the gene ends were 5 bases for V and 9 bases for J; bases not matched to a gene: 7. This CDR3 is built from 14 residues. CDR1 SGHVS and CDR2 FNYEAQ come from the germline V gene. The CDR3 DNA reads TGTGCCAGCAGCACGACTAGCGGGGCGTACACGCAGTATTTT. It is translated as CASSTTSGAYTQYF.

This clonotype came up a few times. The rearrangement joins TRBV20-1 to TRBJ1-2; maybe TRBD1 (5 bases). Trimming removed 6 bases from V and 2 bases from J, with 13 bases in between. Germline V lookup: CDR1 DFQATT, CDR2 SNEGSKA (reference sequence). The CDR3 covers 13 residues. CDR3 DNA sequence: TGCAGTGCGGCCGGCGGGGGGAACTATGGCTACACCTTC. This gives the protein CSAAGGGNYGYTF.

Only one count was recorded for this clonotype. J is TRBJ2-5 and V is TRBV2; the D gene is possibly TRBD2 (5 bases). The germline gives CDR1 SNHLY, CDR2 FYNNEI. This CDR3 region has 13 residues. The V end lost 5 bases, the J end lost 1 base, and 8 bases lay between the germline ends. CDR3 DNA: TGTGCCAGCAGTAAGACTACCCAAGAGACCCAGTACTTC. It translates to CASSKTTQETQYF. The entire variable domain, with the rest obtained from reference TRBV2 and TRBJ2-5, is as follows: EPEVTQTPSHQVTQMGQEVILRCVPISNHLYFYWYRQILGQKVEFLVSFYNNEISEKSEIFDDQFSVERPDGSNFTLKIRSTKLEDSAMYFCASSKTTQETQYFGPGTRLLVL.

To note about this clonotype: Given the absence of the conserved phenylalanine or tryptophan at the CDR3 end, a read error is likely. The chain carries TRBV4-3 and TRBJ2-6; possible D gene TRBD1, 5 bases. The CDR3 sequence is 16 residues long. Between the trimmed V and J ends, which lost 2 bases and 2 bases, there was a span of 10 bases. Germline V gives CDR1 LGHNA, CDR2 YSLEER. CDR3 in amino acids: CASSQNQGPGANVLTY. CDR3 nucleotides: TGCGCCAGCAGCCAAAATCAGGGCCCTGGGGCCAACGTCCTGACTTAC.

About this clonotype itself: An end of the junction does not agree with germline; a read error may underlie this. The gene calls are TRBV19 and TRBJ2-7; D is unclear. There are 15 residues in the CDR3. Germline CDR1 LNHDA, CDR2 SQIVND (reference sequence). In nucleotides, the CDR3 is TGTGCCAGTAGTGTAGATTTGAGACTCTCCTACGAGCAGTACTTC. Protein: CASSVDLRLSYEQYF.

In its sample, this clonotype was seen a few times. V usage is TRBV20-1 and J usage is TRBJ1-2, with TRBD1 as a possible D gene (5 bases). Germline CDR1 DFQATT, CDR2 SNEGSKA (reference sequence). This CDR3 contains 13 residues. Trimming pared 3 bases from V and 9 bases from J, leaving 17 bases between. The CDR3 nucleotides are TGCAGTGCTAGGGGACTGGTTGGCACTAGCTACACCTTC. This translates into CSARGLVGTSYTF.

Of note for this clonotype: A much larger clone differs from this one at a single base, so this may be a read error. The rearrangement uses TRBV29-1 and TRBJ2-1; TRBD2 might be the D (5 bases). V lost 6 bases and J 7 bases, leaving 19 bases between the germline ends. The germline CDR1 and CDR2 sequences are SQVTM and ANQGSEA. The CDR3 consists of 14 residues. CDR3 sequence (DNA): TGCAGCGTAAGAGGACGAGCGGTGACGAATGAGCAGTTCTTC. Protein product: CSVRGRAVTNEQFF.

In this sample, this clonotype turned up once. A much more abundant neighbour one base away suggests this may be a read error. The chain has TRBV7-2 and TRBJ2-7; 10 bases align to TRBD1. J lost 9 bases, V lost 5 bases, and 13 bases had no gene match. The CDR3 sequence is 15 residues long. The germline gives CDR1 SGHTA, CDR2 FQGNSA. In DNA, the CDR3 is TGTGCCAGCAGCCGGGCTGGGACAGGGGCGAACGGGCAGTACTTC. Encoded protein: CASSRAGTGANGQYF.

This clonotype turned up a few times. The CDR3 is CASSLGKTSGPYNEQFF. The CDR3, as DNA: TGTGCCAGCAGCCTTGGTAAGACTAGCGGCCCCTACAATGAGCAGTTCTTC. This sequence joins TRBV11-3 and TRBJ2-1, with TRBD2 matching over 9 bases. After removal of 5 bases from V and 2 bases from J, the junction contained 10 bases not matched to a gene. The CDR3 consists of 17 residues. Germline-derived CDR1 and CDR2 are SGHNT and YENEEA.

A single count supports this clonotype. The chain combines TRBV12-3 or TRBV12-4 with TRBJ2-5; 11 bases map to TRBD2. Trimming removed 2 bases from V and 11 bases from J; junction bases left unmatched: 16. This CDR3 has 17 amino acids. The CDR3, as DNA: TGTGCCAGCAGTTTAAGGACGGGGGGACTAGCGGTGGATGAGCAGTACTTC. Its protein product is CASSLRTGGLAVDEQYF.

This chain uses TRBV12-3 or TRBV12-4 with TRBJ1-2; a weak D match, TRBD1 (5 bases). The CDR3 consists of 15 residues. The V end was cut by 3 bases, the J end by 4 bases, with 15 bases between. The CDR3: CASSFLGGGVYGYTF. As DNA, the CDR3 is TGTGCCAGCAGTTTTCTCGGCGGAGGGGTCTATGGCTACACCTTC.

The V and J genes are TRBV3-1 and TRBJ2-1, with D maybe TRBD2 (5 bases). V lost 4 bases and J lost 8, with 9 bases in between. Germline V gene data show CDR1 as LGHDT and CDR2 as YNNKEL (reference sequence). The CDR3 is 12 amino acids. CDR3 nucleotide sequence: TGTGCCAGCAGCCCCGAGGGTTATGAGCAGTTCTTC. As protein: CASSPEGYEQFF.

The chain carries TRBV9 and TRBJ2-1, with 11 nucleotides matching TRBD2. V lost 3 bases to trimming and J lost 10 bases; unmatched junction nucleotides: 9. The CDR3 extends over 15 amino acids. Germline V gene lookup returns CDR1 SGDLS and CDR2 YYNGEE. CDR3 sequence reads: CASSAGTSGGLEQFF. In DNA form, the CDR3 reads TGTGCCAGCAGCGCCGGGACTAGCGGCGGGCTCGAGCAGTTCTTC. The whole variable domain, remainder taken from reference TRBV9 and TRBJ2-1, is DSGVTQTPKHLITATGQRVTLRCSPRSGDLSVYWYQQSLDQGLQFLIQYYNGEERAKGNILERFSAQQFPDLHSELNLSSLELGDSALYFCASSAGTSGGLEQFFGPGTRLTVL.

This clonotype was seen more than once but under ten times. This sequence joins TRBV7-2 and TRBJ2-5; 7 bases agree with TRBD1. With V trimmed by 5 bases and J by 1 base, 7 bases remained unmatched. The CDR3 covers 15 residues. Germline assignment: CDR1 SGHTA and CDR2 FQGNSA. CDR3 sequence reads: CASSLQTGSQETQYF. CDR3 bases: TGTGCCAGCAGCCTCCAGACAGGGAGCCAAGAGACCCAGTACTTC.

Only a few counts were recorded for this clonotype. J is TRBJ2-1 and V is TRBV12-3 or TRBV12-4; D is perhaps TRBD1 (6 bases). CDR3 length: 16 residues. V was pared by 3 bases and J by 5 bases, with 17 bases between. CDR3 nucleotides: TGTGCCAGCAGTTTCTCCGCCGGGACACTGAACAATGAGCAGTTCTTC. Amino acids: CASSFSAGTLNNEQFF.

The rearrangement uses TRBV6-5 and TRBJ2-1; D unresolved. This CDR3 is built from 12 residues. From germline, CDR1 is MNHEY and CDR2 SVGAGI. Trimming took off 5 bases at V and 15 bases at J, with 17 bases between the two ends. Here the CDR3 DNA reads TGTGCCAGCAGTAACGGACCCCTGGCGACGTTCTTC. This sequence encodes CASSNGPLATFF.

The chain is built from TRBV30 and TRBJ1-1, with no clear D. This CDR3 region has 16 residues. Germline V gene sequence: CDR1 GTSNPN, CDR2 SVGIG (reference sequence). Trimming pared 2 bases from V and 0 bases from J, leaving 16 bases between. The CDR3 here is CAWSLAPGRLNTEAFF. In DNA form, the CDR3 reads TGTGCCTGGAGTTTAGCCCCCGGCAGGTTGAACACTGAAGCTTTCTTT.

This clonotype was counted only a few times. This chain connects TRBV25-1 to TRBJ1-1, with 7 bases aligning to TRBD1. CDR3 length: 14 residues. Unmatched junction bases numbered 9, after V lost 8 bases and J lost 3 bases. The germline V gene encodes CDR1 MGHDK and CDR2 SYGVNS. CDR3 sequence reads: CASEQGFRDTEAFF. CDR3 sequence (DNA): TGTGCCAGCGAACAGGGGTTCAGGGACACTGAAGCTTTCTTT.

A remark on this clonotype: A much larger clone lies a single base off, so this may be a read error. This likely comes from a read error, as the CDR3 has no conserved phenylalanine or tryptophan at its end. The gene calls are TRBV4-1 and TRBJ1-1; D call uncertain. CDR3 length: 14 residues. Trimming left V 0 bases short and J 1 base short, with 6 bases between. The germline gives CDR1 MGHRA, CDR2 YSYEKL. CDR3 nucleotides: TGCGCCAGCAGCCAAGATGCGGGGAACACTGAAGCTTTCTTA. This translates into CASSQDAGNTEAFL.

The chain combines TRBV7-2 with TRBJ2-7; 9 bases are shared with TRBD2. This CDR3 has 17 amino acids. Unmatched junction bases numbered 12, after V lost 1 base and J lost 5 bases. Germline V gene lookup returns CDR1 SGHTA and CDR2 FQGNSA. The CDR3 DNA follows: TGTGCCAGCAGCTTAGAGCTGCGGGAGGGCCTTGTAGACGAGCAGTACTTC. Translation: CASSLELREGLVDEQYF. The full variable domain, its missing parts supplied by reference TRBV7-2 and TRBJ2-7, is GAGVSQSPSNKVTEKGKDVELRCDPISGHTALYWYRQSLGQGLEFLIYFQGNSAPDKSGLPSDRFSAERTGGSVSTLTIQRTQQEDSAVYLCASSLELREGLVDEQYFGPGTRLTVT.